These 24 T cell receptor beta chains originate from one sample sequenced in a study of T cells after yellow fever vaccination (dated by TCRdb to between 2018 and 2021). The sample's treatment or condition label, in plain terms: live attenuated yellow fever vaccine strain. To prepare the library, 5' RACE was applied. Instrument on record: Illumina HiSeq 2500. TCRdb's own reprocessing of the public reads used fastp at Q25 and MiXCR and kept productive beta chains. Each CDR3 protein appears once, grouped with its most common genes and DNA. The sample contains around 72,000 distinct CDR3 sequences, 7.3% of them found a single time. The ten largest clones represent approximately 31% of the sample. The source material was CD8+ T cells sorted from PBMCs, sampled 9 to 10 days after the first yellow fever vaccination. Receptors originate from a man aged 18 to 29 who received the YFV17D yellow fever vaccine.

J is TRBJ1-2 and V is TRBV5-5; no clear D. The length of the CDR3 is 13 residues. V shed 3 bases and J shed 4 bases, with 10 bases lying between them. Germline V gene sequence: CDR1 SGHKS, CDR2 YYEKEE (reference sequence). CDR3 region: CASSWKDTYGYTF. The CDR3 region has the DNA TGTGCCAGCAGCTGGAAAGACACCTATGGCTACACCTTC.

This clonotype was picked up many times. V usage is TRBV20-1 and J usage is TRBJ2-4, with D perhaps being TRBD1 or TRBD2 (5 bases each). The CDR3 consists of 20 residues. CDR1 DFQATT and CDR2 SNEGSKA come from the germline V gene (reference sequence). Trimming removed 0 bases at V and 0 bases at J, with 24 bases between. The CDR3 sequence: CSARDYPRDLTFLAKNIQYF. The DNA for the CDR3 is TGCAGTGCTAGAGATTATCCCCGGGACCTTACTTTTCTAGCCAAAAACATTCAGTACTTC.

This clonotype has a count of ten or more. The chain carries TRBV6-5 and TRBJ1-4; D not resolved. Germline-derived CDR1 and CDR2 are MNHEY and SVGAGI. V shed 6 bases and J shed 7 bases, with 9 bases lying between them. The CDR3 runs to 12 residues. The CDR3 is CASRPMGEKLFF. CDR3 nucleotides: TGTGCCAGCAGGCCCATGGGTGAAAAACTGTTTTTT.

This clonotype has a handful of counts. The V and J genes are TRBV5-1 and TRBJ2-5, with TRBD2 as a possible D gene (5 bases). V was shortened by 0 bases and J by 5 bases, with 14 bases between the two germline ends. Germline V gene sequence: CDR1 SGHRS, CDR2 YFSETQ. The CDR3 length is 15 residues. The CDR3 spells CASSLVSPGGETQYF. CDR3 in DNA: TGCGCCAGCAGCTTGGTTTCCCCCGGCGGGGAGACCCAGTACTTC. The variable domain in full, with the rest retrieved from reference TRBV5-1 and TRBJ2-5, is KAGVTQTPRYLIKTRGQQVTLSCSPISGHRSVSWYQQTPGQGLQFLFEYFSETQRNKGNFPGRFSGRQFSNSRSEMNVSTLELGDSALYLCASSLVSPGGETQYFGPGTRLLVL.

The J gene is TRBJ2-1, the V gene TRBV7-9; possible D gene TRBD2, 6 bases. V lost 3 bases, J lost 8 bases, and 8 bases lay in between. The CDR3 length is 12 residues. In germline, CDR1 is SEHNR, CDR2 FQNEAQ (reference sequence). The CDR3 sequence: CASSFPGDEQFF. CDR3 bases: TGTGCCAGCAGCTTCCCGGGAGATGAGCAGTTCTTC.

This clonotype was recorded at least ten times. V gene TRBV5-1 combines with J gene TRBJ2-1; 8 bases match TRBD2. The CDR3 runs 16 residues. Germline V gives CDR1 SGHRS, CDR2 YFSETQ. J lost 1 base, V lost 0 bases, and 3 bases had no gene match. CDR3 loop: CASSLEAGGSYNEQFF. In DNA, the CDR3 is TGCGCCAGCAGCTTGGAGGCGGGGGGTTCCTACAATGAGCAGTTCTTC.

This clonotype occurred many times. This chain uses TRBV5-1 with TRBJ1-2; 7 bases match TRBD1. Unmatched junction bases numbered 3, after V lost 1 base and J lost 0 bases. This CDR3 has 15 residues. Germline V gene lookup returns CDR1 SGHRS and CDR2 YFSETQ. CDR3: CASSLRGTANYGYTF. Written as DNA, the CDR3 is TGCGCCAGCAGCTTGCGTGGGACAGCTAACTATGGCTACACCTTC. The full variable domain, in which reference TRBV5-1 and TRBJ1-2 provide the parts outside the CDR3, is KAGVTQTPRYLIKTRGQQVTLSCSPISGHRSVSWYQQTPGQGLQFLFEYFSETQRNKGNFPGRFSGRQFSNSRSEMNVSTLELGDSALYLCASSLRGTANYGYTFGSGTRLTVV.

This clonotype was found a few times. The chain is built from TRBV7-2 and TRBJ2-2; D gene unclear. Germline V gene lookup returns CDR1 SGHTA and CDR2 FQGNSA. CDR3 length equals 11 residues. V shed 6 bases and J shed 7 bases, with 6 bases lying between them. The CDR3 spells CASRGGGELFF. CDR3 sequence (DNA): TGTGCCAGCAGGGGTGGCGGGGAGCTGTTTTTT.

Ten or more counts support this clonotype. The rearrangement joins TRBV4-3 to TRBJ2-5; 8 nucleotides line up with TRBD1. Germline CDR1 LGHNA, CDR2 YSLEER. The CDR3 runs 16 residues. After removal of 2 bases from V and 4 bases from J, the junction contained 9 bases not matched to a gene. For the CDR3, the DNA is TGCGCCAGCAGCCAATATCGACAGGGGCTAGGAGAGACCCAGTACTTC. It encodes CASSQYRQGLGETQYF.

This clonotype was seen ten or more times. This chain uses TRBV7-9 with TRBJ1-2, with D perhaps matching TRBD1 (5 bases). Trimming pared 5 bases from V and 2 bases from J, leaving 15 bases between. Germline lookup yields CDR1 SEHNR and CDR2 FQNEAQ (reference sequence). This CDR3 spans 15 amino acids. The CDR3 sequence is CASSPSGLGNYGYTF. CDR3 DNA sequence: TGTGCCAGCAGCCCGTCGGGACTCGGCAACTATGGCTACACCTTC.

The rearrangement joins TRBV6-5 to TRBJ2-1; D possibly matches TRBD1 or TRBD2 (5 bases each). Looked up from germline, CDR1 is MNHEY and CDR2 is SVGAGI. The CDR3 sequence is 14 residues long. The V end was cut by 2 bases, the J end by 1 base, with 6 bases between. The CDR3 DNA is TGTGCCAGCAGTTACGAGGGGTCCTACAATGAGCAGTTCTTC. Its protein is CASSYEGSYNEQFF.

This clonotype was recorded at least ten times. Here the CDR3 DNA reads TGCGCCAGCACTCGCCGGGGACAGAGCACAGATACGCAGTATTTT. The encoded protein is CASTRRGQSTDTQYF. The V call is TRBV5-1, the J call TRBJ2-3; 7 bases fit TRBD1. The CDR3 length is 15 residues. From germline, CDR1 is SGHRS and CDR2 YFSETQ. Trimming cost V 6 bases and J 0 bases; bases outside gene matches: 7. Filled out from reference TRBV5-1 and TRBJ2-3, the complete variable domain reads KAGVTQTPRYLIKTRGQQVTLSCSPISGHRSVSWYQQTPGQGLQFLFEYFSETQRNKGNFPGRFSGRQFSNSRSEMNVSTLELGDSALYLCASTRRGQSTDTQYFGPGTRLTVL.

Many counts were recorded for this clonotype. The V and J genes are TRBV7-2 and TRBJ2-1; tentatively, D is TRBD2 (6 bases). The CDR3 runs to 15 residues. The germline CDR1 and CDR2 sequences are SGHTA and FQGNSA. V gave up 5 bases and J gave up 2 bases, with 13 bases separating them. CDR3 DNA sequence: TGTGCCAGCAGCGCCCTCGGGGGACCCTACAATGAGCAGTTCTTC. Amino acids: CASSALGGPYNEQFF.

V gene TRBV11-3 combines with J gene TRBJ2-7; TRBD2 is a possible D gene (7 bases). Trimming pared 5 bases from V and 0 bases from J, leaving 14 bases between. The CDR3 has 15 residues. Germline values: CDR1 SGHNT, CDR2 YENEEA. DNA for the CDR3: TGTGCCAGCAGCCCCGGGGGGCAGCGCTCCTACGAGCAGTACTTC. Translation: CASSPGGQRSYEQYF.

The rearrangement links TRBV28 to TRBJ2-3; 9 nucleotides line up with TRBD2. V lost 2 bases and J lost 5; bases outside the gene matches: 8. Germline V gives CDR1 MDHEN, CDR2 SYDVKM. CDR3 size: 16 residues. The CDR3 DNA reads TGTGCCAGCAGTTTACTCGCGGGGGGGCAGGGAGATACGCAGTATTTT. This translates into CASSLLAGGQGDTQYF.

This clonotype came up a few times. This sequence joins TRBV7-2 and TRBJ2-2; 7 bases are a match to TRBD2. Trimming removed 3 bases from V and 5 bases from J; junction bases left unmatched: 6. Germline CDR1 SGHTA, CDR2 FQGNSA. This CDR3 has 15 amino acids. As DNA, the CDR3 is TGTGCCAGCAGCTTCAGCGGGGCCCTGACCGGGGAGCTGTTTTTT. Its protein is CASSFSGALTGELFF. Full variable domain (missing parts from reference TRBV7-2 and TRBJ2-2): GAGVSQSPSNKVTEKGKDVELRCDPISGHTALYWYRQSLGQGLEFLIYFQGNSAPDKSGLPSDRFSAERTGGSVSTLTIQRTQQEDSAVYLCASSFSGALTGELFFGEGSRLTVL.

The rearrangement uses TRBV7-9 and TRBJ1-5; D ambiguous. Per germline, CDR1 SEHNR and CDR2 FQNEAQ (reference sequence). The CDR3 covers 13 residues. The V gene lost 1 base and the J gene lost 9 bases, with 10 bases spanning the gap. The CDR3 reads CASSLGGRGPQHF. DNA for the CDR3: TGTGCCAGCAGCTTAGGAGGTCGGGGGCCCCAGCATTTT.

The J gene is TRBJ2-4, the V gene TRBV4-3; D is unresolved. The germline V gene encodes CDR1 LGHNA and CDR2 YSLEER. Between the trimmed V and J ends, which lost 1 base and 0 bases, there was a span of 4 bases. The CDR3 totals 14 residues. The chain's CDR3 is CASSQGAAKNIQYF. The CDR3, as DNA: TGCGCCAGCAGCCAAGGGGCAGCCAAAAACATTCAGTACTTC.

The V and J genes are TRBV9 and TRBJ2-3; D might be TRBD2 (7 bases). V gave up 8 bases and J gave up 0 bases, with 19 bases separating them. There are 16 residues in the CDR3. Germline V CDR1 and CDR2: SGDLS, YYNGEE. The CDR3 nucleotides are TGTGCCAGTACTCCAAGGGGGGGGGATAGCACAGATACGCAGTATTTT. Encoded protein: CASTPRGGDSTDTQYF.

In regard to this clonotype: This may stem from a read error, because a much larger clone lies one nucleotide away. J is TRBJ2-7 and V is TRBV29-1; D is uncertain. Germline CDR1 SQVTM, CDR2 ANQGSEA. V was shortened by 6 bases and J by 9 bases, with 15 bases between the two germline ends. This CDR3 contains 11 residues. In nucleotides, the CDR3 is TGCAGCGTGCTCGCACTCGATACGCAGTACTTC. Translating it yields CSVLALDTQYF.

In its sample, this clonotype was seen a few times. V and J are TRBV6-5 and TRBJ2-2; D might be TRBD1 (5 bases). The CDR3 has 14 residues. V was cut by 7 bases and J by 5 bases, with 14 bases left in between. Looked up from germline, CDR1 is MNHEY and CDR2 is SVGAGI. CDR3 in DNA: TGTGCCAGCAAGTTCTGGGGCGGAACCGGGGAGCTGTTTTTT. Translating gives CASKFWGGTGELFF.

The V gene is TRBV5-5, the J gene TRBJ2-2; D may be TRBD1 or TRBD2 (5 bases each). This CDR3 region has 16 residues. Germline assignment: CDR1 SGHKS and CDR2 YYEKEE (reference sequence). Trimming removed 3 bases at V and 4 bases at J, with 16 bases between. CDR3 coding DNA: TGTGCCAGCAGCTATACCGGGACCCTGGGCACCGGGGAGCTGTTTTTT. It is translated as CASSYTGTLGTGELFF.

This clonotype occurred many times. The chain combines TRBV25-1 with TRBJ2-7; 7 bases are a match to TRBD1. V shed 5 bases, J shed 7 bases, and the junction held 11 bases outside the gene matches. Germline V CDR1 and CDR2: MGHDK, SYGVNS. The CDR3 totals 14 residues. The CDR3 bases are TGTGCCAGCAGTCAGGGGACAGCCTCAGGGGAGCAGTACGTC. Its protein is CASSQGTASGEQYV.

This clonotype was picked up many times. This chain uses TRBV5-5 with TRBJ1-1; D ambiguous. Germline CDR1 SGHKS, CDR2 YYEKEE (reference sequence). The ends were cut back, 4 bases at V and 8 bases at J, with 12 bases in the middle. The CDR3 runs 12 residues. In DNA, the CDR3 is TGTGCCAGCAGCCTCCTCATCCGGGAAGCTTTCTTT. This gives the protein CASSLLIREAFF.